This TCR beta chain was recorded in a study of T cells after yellow fever vaccination. Study-level findings and limits: The secondary T-cell response peaked on day 5, not day 15, but was weaker. Only a small proportion of the clonotypes turned up in both the CD4 and the CD8 compartments, likely arising from convergent recombination. Most clones from primary vaccination were detected again post-booster (roughly 96% CD4, 88% CD8).

A word on this clonotype: Its specificity is not known.

Trimming pared 8 bases from V and 5 bases from J, leaving 15 bases between. CDR1 and CDR2 from the germline V gene are MNHEY and SVGEGT. This CDR3 contains 13 residues. In making TCR cDNA, 5'RACE template switching added a universal primer site and UMIs to it. TCRdb passed the 5' RACE reads through MiXCR, listing each CDR3 protein once. The data hold around 320,000 distinct CDR3 sequences, with less than 9.5% observed a single time. The source material was CD4+ T cells sorted from PBMCs, sampled 5 days after the yellow fever booster vaccination. The gene calls are TRBV6-2 or TRBV6-3 and TRBJ2-5, with a tentative D call TRBD1 (6 bases). The sequence was obtained from a man younger than 35 who received the YFV17D yellow fever vaccine. The CDR3 DNA sequence: TGTGCCAGCGTAAGGACAGTTTTTGAGACCCAGTACTTC. This sequence encodes CASVRTVFETQYF.